This T cell receptor (beta chain) was profiled in a study of patients with pleural tuberculosis. This clonotype was observed a handful of times. Germline V gene sequence: CDR1 SEHNR, CDR2 FQNEAQ (reference sequence). V lost 11 bases and J 1 base, leaving 17 bases between the germline ends. The CDR3 is 14 residues long. TCRdb used MiXCR to reprocess the reads, holding one entry per CDR3 protein. The sample holds nearly 30,000 distinct CDR3 sequences; 18% are singletons and the top ten take 3.5%. The source is a human donor with pleural tuberculosis. J is TRBJ2-5 and V is TRBV7-9; D perhaps matches TRBD2 (5 bases). Sample: peripheral blood. The CDR3 DNA reads as TGTGCCCTAAGGAGGATTCAGTGCCAAGAGACCCAGTACTTC. This sequence encodes CALRRIQCQETQYF.